The entry below gives a single T cell receptor beta chain sequence along with its context. This record belongs to a study of blood T cell repertoires in COVID-19. Study-wide context: Donors in the United States, Italy and Spain gave samples during acute or convalescent COVID-19. In each case, the material was cDNA or gDNA derived from T cells, B-cell-depleted T cells, or PBMCs.

Original methodology: Nucleated cell number was recorded as an estimate derived from reference gene primer amplification. Profiled with immunoSEQ multiplex PCR; TCRdb holds only in-frame clones, not every one. V and J calls and clone size come straight from that table; D and trimming were deduced from the DNA. The data contain roughly 200,000 clones, more than 75% of them seen just once; the ten biggest clones take up about 6.2%. V lost 2 bases, J lost 4 bases, and 4 bases stayed unmatched. The CDR3 loop spans 15 amino acids. Germline assignment: CDR1 SGHDN and CDR2 FVKESK. The sample taken for sequencing was peripheral blood. This receptor was taken from a man between 60 and 75 years old who had recovered from COVID-19. The chain couples TRBV14 to TRBJ1-4, with 7 bases identical to TRBD1. CDR3 nucleotides: TGTGCCAGCAGCCAAATAGACAGGGTTAATGAAAAACTGTTTTTT. Translating it yields CASSQIDRVNEKLFF.